One sample yielded the 18 T cell receptor beta chains listed below, sequenced in a study of shared clonotypes between healthy human individuals. Method: immunoSEQ multiplex PCR; TCRdb's copy keeps in-frame clones and lacks some. The sample has more than 2 million clones; 85% to 95% are singletons. Sequenced material: naive CD4+ T cells sorted from blood. Indicated subset: CD45RA+ positively selected. All receptors come from a man aged 18 to 29 in good health.

This clone was found a few times. The same CDR3 also results from other DNA sequences found in this sample. This sequence joins TRBV5-6 and TRBJ2-7; TRBD2 agrees at 10 bases. V was pared by 0 bases and J by 5 bases, with 5 bases of the junction left unmatched. Per the germline V gene, CDR1 is SGHDT and CDR2 is YYEEEE. The CDR3 is made up of 15 amino acids. As DNA, the CDR3 is TGTGCCAGCAGCTTGGGAGCGGGGGGGCCCCACGAGCAGTACTTC. Amino acids: CASSLGAGGPHEQYF.

The chain carries TRBV28 and TRBJ2-7; 11 bases are a match to TRBD1. This CDR3 spans 14 amino acids. CDR1 and CDR2 from the germline V gene are MDHEN and SYDVKM. V gave up 6 bases and J gave up 4 bases; unmatched junction bases: 5. The DNA for the CDR3 is TGTGCCAGCAGGTTGGGACAGGGGGGATACGAGCAGTACTTC. Translating gives CASRLGQGGYEQYF.

The gene calls are TRBV7-8 and TRBJ1-5; perhaps TRBD1 as D (5 bases). This CDR3 comprises 14 residues. Germline-derived CDR1 and CDR2 are SGHVS and FQNEAQ. Trimming removed 8 bases from V and 6 bases from J, with 17 bases in between. CDR3 in DNA: TGTGCCAGCCAGGACCTCTCCGGGGGTCAGCCCCAGCATTTT. Its protein is CASQDLSGGQPQHF.

The V and J genes are TRBV7-9 and TRBJ2-3, with 13 bases lining up with TRBD2. The V and J ends lost 6 bases and 2 bases, in that order; junction bases with no gene match: 2. There are 15 residues in the CDR3. Germline-derived CDR1 and CDR2 are SEHNR and FQNEAQ (reference sequence). Written as DNA, the CDR3 is TGTGCCAGCAGGGGACTAGCGGGGTCCACAGATACGCAGTATTTT. Protein: CASRGLAGSTDTQYF.

The chain has TRBV18 and TRBJ1-1; tentative D call: TRBD1 (5 bases). The V end lost 3 bases, the J end lost 6 bases, and 20 bases lay between the germline ends. The CDR3 covers 16 residues. The V gene's germline CDR1 is KGHSH and CDR2 LQKENI. This CDR3 reads CASSPLSGQGSSEAFF. The CDR3 DNA follows: TGTGCCAGCTCACCTTTATCGGGGCAGGGAAGTTCTGAAGCTTTCTTT.

The chain has TRBV9 and TRBJ2-3, with 11 positions matching TRBD2. The CDR3 has 17 amino acids. Trimming at V came to 0 bases and at J to 6 bases, leaving 9 bases not matched to a gene. The germline CDR1 and CDR2 sequences are SGDLS and YYNGEE. The DNA for the CDR3 is TGTGCCAGCAGCGTAGGGTCTAGCGGGGGGCCCTGGGATACGCAGTATTTT. Translating gives CASSVGSSGGPWDTQYF.

J is TRBJ2-7 and V is TRBV27; D uncertain. The CDR3 covers 13 residues. The V and J ends lost 2 bases and 3 bases respectively, with 8 bases between them. The germline V gene encodes CDR1 MNHEY and CDR2 SMNVEV (reference sequence). The chain's CDR3 is CASSLLRDYEQYF. The CDR3, as DNA: TGTGCCAGCAGTTTACTAAGGGACTACGAGCAGTACTTC.

Details on this clone: Other nucleotide sequences from this sample produce the same CDR3. The chain joins TRBV5-4 to TRBJ2-5; unclear D gene. This CDR3 comprises 13 residues. Trimming took off 0 bases at V and 5 bases at J, with 8 bases between the two ends. CDR1 and CDR2 (germline): SGHNT, YYREEE (reference sequence). The CDR3 coding sequence is TGTGCCAGCAGCTTGGGGCCCCAGGAGACCCAGTACTTC. Amino acid sequence: CASSLGPQETQYF.

Only one count was recorded for this clone. J is TRBJ2-2 and V is TRBV5-1; the D call may be TRBD1 or TRBD2 (6 bases each). The germline gives CDR1 SGHRS, CDR2 YFSETQ. The V end was cut by 1 base, the J end by 3 bases, with 13 bases between. The CDR3 contains 16 residues. CDR3 nucleotide sequence: TGCGCCAGCAGCTTGTTGGGGGGCGCAGACACCGGGGAGCTGTTTTTT. It yields the protein CASSLLGGADTGELFF.

V usage is TRBV4-1 and J usage is TRBJ2-3; D is perhaps TRBD1 or TRBD2 (5 bases each). CDR3 length: 15 residues. Germline V gene data show CDR1 as MGHRA and CDR2 as YSYEKL. Trimming shortened V by 4 bases and J by 0 bases, and 11 bases separated the two germline ends. In DNA, the CDR3 is TGCGCCAGCAGCCCCGAGGGGCTAAGCACAGATACGCAGTATTTT. Amino acid sequence: CASSPEGLSTDTQYF.

V is TRBV6-1 and J is TRBJ2-3; 7 bases line up with TRBD1. The length of the CDR3 is 15 residues. The junction had 8 bases not matched to a gene; V was cut back by 8 bases and J by 0 bases. Germline loops: CDR1 MNHNS, CDR2 SASEGT. In DNA, the CDR3 is TGTGCCAGCCTAAGGACAGGTGGTAGCACAGATACGCAGTATTTT. Translated: CASLRTGGSTDTQYF.

This chain joins TRBV5-1 and TRBJ2-1, with 9 positions matching TRBD2. The CDR3 extends over 20 amino acids. Germline loops: CDR1 SGHRS, CDR2 YFSETQ. The ends lost 4 bases at V and 0 bases at J; junction bases unmatched: 17. The DNA of the CDR3 is TGCGCCAGCAGCCCTGAGGGGCAAGCGGGGGGCCTCAGCTCCTACAATGAGCAGTTCTTC. Translated, it gives CASSPEGQAGGLSSYNEQFF.

This chain uses TRBV7-9 with TRBJ2-7; D gene uncertain. The germline V and J ends were trimmed by 4 bases and 2 bases, with 15 bases remaining between them. Germline CDR1 reads SEHNR; CDR2 reads FQNEAQ (reference sequence). This CDR3 spans 15 amino acids. CDR3 in amino acids: CASSSVGWSTYEQYF. The CDR3 DNA is TGTGCCAGCAGCTCCGTCGGTTGGTCGACCTACGAGCAGTACTTC.

The chain is built from TRBV7-9 and TRBJ2-7, with a weak D call TRBD1 (6 bases). The CDR3 is 14 amino acids. Trimming removed 5 bases from V and 6 bases from J, with 17 bases in between. Germline CDR1 and CDR2: SEHNR and FQNEAQ (reference sequence). The CDR3 is CASSPPWDTSEQYF. The DNA for the CDR3 is TGTGCCAGCAGCCCCCCATGGGACACTTCCGAGCAGTACTTC.

The genes are TRBV4-1 and TRBJ2-7; possible D gene TRBD1, 6 bases. V dropped 4 bases and J dropped 6 bases, with 10 bases sitting between them. CDR3 length: 12 residues. The germline gives CDR1 MGHRA, CDR2 YSYEKL. The CDR3 coding sequence is TGCGCCAGCAGCCCTACAGGGATCGAGCAGTACTTC. It specifies CASSPTGIEQYF.

This clone has only one observation. The V gene is TRBV2, the J gene TRBJ2-2, with TRBD2 matching 11 bases. The CDR3 totals 18 residues. Trimming removed 2 bases from V and 6 bases from J; junction bases left unmatched: 11. CDR1 and CDR2 (germline): SNHLY, FYNNEI. In nucleotides, the CDR3 is TGTGCCAGCAGTGAACGGCTAGCGGGGGGACTCCTACCCGGGGAGCTGTTTTTT. Translated, it gives CASSERLAGGLLPGELFF.

Comment on this clone: Other DNA sequences in the sample encode the same CDR3. The chain recombines TRBV2 with TRBJ2-5; the match to TRBD2 covers 7 bases. Germline V gene sequence: CDR1 SNHLY, CDR2 FYNNEI. After removal of 4 bases from V and 2 bases from J, the junction contained 4 bases not matched to a gene. CDR3 length: 14 amino acids. This CDR3 reads CASSAASGQETQYF. CDR3 coding DNA: TGTGCCAGCAGTGCGGCTAGCGGACAAGAGACCCAGTACTTC.

The J gene is TRBJ1-4, the V gene TRBV6-5; D is undetermined. Germline loops: CDR1 MNHEY, CDR2 SVGAGI. The ends were cut back, 8 bases at V and 8 bases at J, with 12 bases in the middle. The CDR3 is 12 amino acids. The DNA of the CDR3 is TGTGCCAGCCGGGATACTAGAGAAAAACTGTTTTTT. Its translation: CASRDTREKLFF.